These T cell receptor beta chains were read from a single sample in a study of control samples from healthy donors and cancer patients. Clones were read by immunoSEQ multiplex PCR, and TCRdb kept only the in-frame ones, dropping some. The data show 78,000 or so clones, more than 70% seen once. Material for sequencing was blood. The source of these receptors is a woman in her fifties or sixties in good health. Both conserved end residues are part of each CDR3. A D gene is named only where the DNA matches it firmly. Clone size, where shown, is once, few, many, or a class for clones that have expanded.

few | TRBJ1-1 | TRBD1 | TRBV18 | TGTGCCAGCTCACCAGCGGACTCCAGGGGGCGGACTGAAGCTTTCTTT | CASSPADSRGRTEAFF
NA | TRBJ1-2 | NA | TRBV7-2 | TGTGCCAGCAGCTTAGCGGGGGGAGGGATAGGCTACACCTTC | CASSLAGGGIGYTF
NA | TRBJ1-1 | NA | TRBV3-1/TRBV3-2 | TGTGCCAGCAGCCAAGTACCGATTATGAACACTGAAGCTTTCTTT | CASSQVPIMNTEAFF
NA | TRBJ1-6 | TRBD1 | TRBV18 | TGTGCCAGCTCGGGACAGGGGGCGCGGGATTCACCCCTCCACTTT | CASSGQGARDSPLHF
NA | TRBJ2-1 | NA | TRBV6-2/TRBV6-3 | TGTGCCAGCAGTCCCGGGGACGTCCCATACAATGAGCAGTTCTTC | CASSPGDVPYNEQFF
NA | TRBJ2-6 | NA | TRBV18 | TGTGCCAGCTCCCGGGGGGCCCCGGACGGGGCCAACGTCCTGACTTTC | CASSRGAPDGANVLTF
NA | TRBJ2-3 | NA | TRBV5-1 | TGCGCCAGCAGCGATCGGGGGTCTAGCACAGATACGCAGTATTTT | CASSDRGSSTDTQYF
once | TRBJ1-4 | NA | TRBV20-1 | TGCAGTGCTAGCAGGCAGGAAAAACTGTTTTTT | CSASRQEKLFF
NA | TRBJ1-1 | NA | TRBV3-1/TRBV3-2 | TGTGCCAGCAGCAAGGGTGGAACTGAAGCTTTCTTT | CASSKGGTEAFF
NA | TRBJ2-1 | TRBD2 | TRBV7-7 | TGTGCCAGCAGCCGACTAGCGGGGGGCAGCTCCTACAATGAGCAGTTCTTC | CASSRLAGGSSYNEQFF
NA | TRBJ1-5 | NA | TRBV15 | TGTGCCACCAGCAACACCTATATCGGGACAACTTATAGCAATCAGCCCCAGCATTTT | CATSNTYIGTTYSNQPQHF
NA | TRBJ1-6 | NA | TRBV30 | TGTGCCTGGAGTGACCGGGTCCCAAATTCACCCCTCCACTTT | CAWSDRVPNSPLHF
NA | TRBJ1-6 | TRBD1 | TRBV7-9 | TGTGCCAGCAGCTATGGACAGGGAGGTAATTCACCCCTCCACTTT | CASSYGQGGNSPLHF
NA | TRBJ1-5 | TRBD1 | TRBV19 | TGTGCCAGTAGTCCACCCCCTCGACAGGGCAAACAGCCCCAGCATTTT | CASSPPPRQGKQPQHF
NA | TRBJ2-1 | NA | TRBV7-9 | TGTGCCAGCAGCTTACCCCCAGCAGGCTTTTACAATGAGCAGTTCTTC | CASSLPPAGFYNEQFF
NA | TRBJ2-1 | NA | TRBV19 | TGTGCCAGTAGTATAGAGCCGGGACTTCGCAATGAGCAGTTCTTC | CASSIEPGLRNEQFF
NA | TRBJ2-5 | NA | TRBV7-9 | TGTGCCAGCAGCTTAATTGGGTCACCTCAAGAGACCCAGTACTTC | CASSLIGSPQETQYF
once | TRBJ1-4 | NA | TRBV29-1 | TGCAGCGTTGAAACGGCAACTAATGAAAAACTGTTTTTT | CSVETATNEKLFF
once | TRBJ2-3 | NA | TRBV29-1 | TGCAGCGCTGCTATAGATACGCAGTATTTT | CSAAIDTQYF
NA | TRBJ2-7 | NA | TRBV4-1 | TGCGCCAGCAGCGGCGGGACATCGGCCACCTACGAGCAGTACTTC | CASSGGTSATYEQYF
NA | TRBJ1-1 | NA | TRBV30 | TGTGCCTGGAGTGTACATACCTCAGGGGAAGCTTTCTTT | CAWSVHTSGEAFF
NA | TRBJ2-7 | NA | TRBV25-1 | TGTGCCAGCAGGGGCTGGAGCTCCTACGAGCAGTACTTC | CASRGWSSYEQYF
NA | TRBJ1-2 | NA | TRBV14 | TGTGCCAGCAGCCAAGTAGTTACCCGAGACGGCTATGGCTACACCTTC | CASSQVVTRDGYGYTF
NA | TRBJ1-2 | NA | TRBV2 | TGTGCCAGCAGTAGAGACCCGGGACTGGATAACTATGGCTACACCTTC | CASSRDPGLDNYGYTF
NA | TRBJ2-1 | TRBD2 | TRBV5-1 | TGCGCCAGCAGCTTGGCCATCGGGGGGAATGAGCAGTTCTTC | CASSLAIGGNEQFF
NA | TRBJ2-1 | NA | TRBV6-1 | TGTGCCAGCAGTGAAGGGGAATCAGGTTACGATGAGCAGTTCTTC | CASSEGESGYDEQFF
NA | TRBJ2-7 | NA | TRBV4-1 | TGCGCCAGCAGCCCGGGACACTCCTACGAGCAGTACTTC | CASSPGHSYEQYF
NA | TRBJ1-2 | NA | TRBV10-3 | TGTGCCATCACCCAAGGGGAGGGGCGCGTACACTATGGCTACACCTTC | CAITQGEGRVHYGYTF
NA | TRBJ1-1 | TRBD1 | TRBV5-4 | TGTGCCAGCAGCCGCGACAGGGGGGACACTGAAGCTTTCTTT | CASSRDRGDTEAFF
NA | TRBJ2-7 | NA | TRBV7-9 | TGTGCCAGCAGCTTAGCGGGTGACGAGCAGTACTTC | CASSLAGDEQYF
NA | TRBJ1-1 | NA | TRBV14 | TGTGCCAGCAGCCTACTACAGAACACTGAAGCTTTCTTT | CASSLLQNTEAFF
NA | TRBJ2-5 | NA | TRBV2 | TGTGCCAGCAAGTGGGAGTACCAAGAGACCCAGTACTTC | CASKWEYQETQYF
NA | TRBJ2-3 | NA | TRBV7-6 | TGTGCCAGCAGCCGTTCCTCGGACACGCAGTATTTT | CASSRSSDTQYF
NA | TRBJ2-3 | NA | TRBV4-1 | TGCGCCAGCAGCCAAGATTATAGCGGTAACACAGATACGCAGTATTTT | CASSQDYSGNTDTQYF
NA | TRBJ1-5 | TRBD1 | TRBV19 | TGTGCCAGTAGTATTGGACAGGGGTTACAGCCCCAGCATTTT | CASSIGQGLQPQHF
NA | TRBJ1-5 | NA | TRBV2 | TGTGCCAGCAGTAGGGATCGGGTCCTTAGCAATCAGCCCCAGCATTTT | CASSRDRVLSNQPQHF
NA | TRBJ1-2 | NA | TRBV6-5 | TGTGCCAGCAGTAGGACAGCTAACTATGGCTACACCTTC | CASSRTANYGYTF
NA | TRBJ1-3 | NA | TRBV7-2 | TGTGCCAGCAGCTTAGGGGGGAGATCCTCTGGAAACACCATATATTTT | CASSLGGRSSGNTIYF
NA | TRBJ1-5 | NA | TRBV19 | TGTGCCAGTAGTGCGGACAGTGTTTATCAGCCCCAGCATTTT | CASSADSVYQPQHF
NA | TRBJ1-1 | NA | TRBV2 | TGTGCCAGCAGGGACAGCTGGAACACTGAAGCTTTCTTT | CASRDSWNTEAFF
NA | TRBJ1-1 | NA | TRBV12-3/TRBV12-4 | TGTGCCAGCACCGTGGGGACTCACACTGAAGCTTTCTTT | CASTVGTHTEAFF
NA | TRBJ1-3 | NA | TRBV3-1/TRBV3-2 | TGTGCCAGCAGCTCGGACGGTTCCTCTGGAAACACCATATATTTT | CASSSDGSSGNTIYF
NA | TRBJ2-2 | NA | TRBV10-3 | TGTGCCATCAGTGAGTCAATCTCGGGGAACACCGGGGAGCTGTTTTTT | CAISESISGNTGELFF
NA | TRBJ2-7 | TRBD2 | TRBV5-8 | TGTGCCAGCAGCTTGGGGTGGGGGGGATCCTACGAGCAGTACTTC | CASSLGWGGSYEQYF
NA | TRBJ1-6 | NA | TRBV4-2 | TGTGCCAGCAGCCAATTGGCAGGCAATTATCGGGCCCTCCACTTT | CASSQLAGNYRALHF
NA | TRBJ1-2 | NA | TRBV5-1 | TGCGCCAGCAGCTTGGTTCCGACAGAGGAGGGCTACACCTTC | CASSLVPTEEGYTF
NA | TRBJ1-2 | NA | TRBV15 | TGTGCCACCAGCAGAGAACCGAGCTATGGCTACACCTTC | CATSREPSYGYTF
NA | TRBJ1-2 | NA | TRBV19 | TGTGCCAGTAGTATCGAAGGAATTCGAGGCTACACCTTC | CASSIEGIRGYTF